These 5 T cell receptor beta chains were all obtained from the same sample, sequenced in a study of identical twins. A single record per CDR3 protein comes from TCRdb applying MiXCR to the 5' RACE reads. The sample has under 500,000 distinct CDR3 sequences, approximately 14% seen once. These data also featured in a second study, about yellow fever vaccine responses in identical twins.

The sequenced sample consisted of CD4+ T cells sorted from blood. These receptors were collected from a young woman in good health.

This clonotype was detected ten times or more. The chain recombines TRBV25-1 with TRBJ2-2; 8 nucleotides align to TRBD1. The V and J ends lost 6 bases and 1 base, in that order; junction bases with no gene match: 7. The CDR3 has 16 amino acids. Germline V lookup: CDR1 MGHDK, CDR2 SYGVNS. This CDR3 is CASSDPGQGNTGELFF. CDR3 coding DNA: TGTGCCAGCAGCGACCCCGGACAGGGGAACACCGGGGAGCTGTTTTTT.

This clonotype was seen more than once but under ten times. The chain carries TRBV10-3 and TRBJ2-3; 7 bases are a match to TRBD1. After removal of 2 bases from V and 0 bases from J, the junction contained 2 bases not matched to a gene. Germline-derived CDR1 and CDR2 are ENHRY and SYGVKD. The CDR3 has 15 amino acids. Here the CDR3 reads CAISERDRSTDTQYF. CDR3 nucleotides: TGTGCCATCAGTGAGCGGGACAGAAGCACAGATACGCAGTATTTT.

The J gene is TRBJ2-1, the V gene TRBV20-1; tentative D call: TRBD2 (5 bases). The V gene's germline CDR1 is DFQATT and CDR2 SNEGSKA (reference sequence). V was pared by 0 bases and J by 10 bases, with 16 bases between. This CDR3 comprises 14 residues. The CDR3 is CSARDNPPGEEQFF. CDR3 bases: TGCAGTGCTAGAGATAATCCCCCCGGGGAAGAGCAGTTCTTC.

In this sample, this clonotype turned up a few times. This chain uses TRBV5-5 with TRBJ1-5; D unresolved. The CDR3 is 14 residues long. Germline V CDR1 and CDR2: SGHKS, YYEKEE (reference sequence). The V end was cut by 1 base, the J end by 5 bases, with 10 bases between. CDR3 sequence (DNA): TGTGCCAGCAGCTTGATAGCGGTCGATCAGCCCCAGCATTTT. Translating it yields CASSLIAVDQPQHF. The full variable domain, its missing parts supplied by reference TRBV5-5 and TRBJ1-5, is DAGVTQSPTHLIKTRGQQVTLRCSPISGHKSVSWYQQVLGQGPQFIFQYYEKEERGRGNFPDRFSARQFPNYSSELNVNALLLGDSALYLCASSLIAVDQPQHFGDGTRLSIL.

The rearrangement uses TRBV11-2 and TRBJ2-2; 9 bases line up with TRBD2. The germline V gene encodes CDR1 SGHAT and CDR2 FQNNGV. The CDR3 length is 18 residues. Trimming took 4 bases from V and 4 from J; bases not matched to a gene: 13. The CDR3 reads CASSSRTSAEMGTGELFF. CDR3 in DNA: TGTGCCAGCAGCTCAAGGACTAGCGCCGAGATGGGCACCGGGGAGCTGTTTTTT.